The present entry profiles one TCR beta chain with its context. What it binds is not known. The sample's time point: week 5, during vaccination. With topical imiquimod, each dose of the vaccine consisted of 300 ug of mutant IDH1 20-mer peptide. The CDR3 length is 15 residues. V was shortened by 5 bases and J by 2 bases, with 15 bases between the two germline ends. Germline V lookup: CDR1 MDHEN, CDR2 SYDVKM. This record comes from a study of a mutant IDH1 vaccine in newly diagnosed glioma. Study-wide background: First vaccine doses came 4-6 weeks after radiotherapy alone, or with temozolomide cycles. Findings and limits, study-wide: Immune responses induced by vaccination arose in 93.3% of the patients.

Profiling relied on immunoSEQ multiplex PCR, and the TCRdb table lists in-frame clones only, not all of them. The sample has 50,000 or so clones; about 81% are singletons. The chain has TRBV28 and TRBJ1-1; possibly TRBD1 for D (5 bases). This material consisted of PBMCs, taken from a glioma patient whose treatment included an IDH1 peptide vaccine. This receptor was taken from a woman aged 50 to 60 with glioma. The CDR3 DNA follows: TGTGCCAGCAGTGGGGCAGGGCGGGGAAACACTGAAGCTTTCTTT. Translating gives CASSGAGRGNTEAFF.